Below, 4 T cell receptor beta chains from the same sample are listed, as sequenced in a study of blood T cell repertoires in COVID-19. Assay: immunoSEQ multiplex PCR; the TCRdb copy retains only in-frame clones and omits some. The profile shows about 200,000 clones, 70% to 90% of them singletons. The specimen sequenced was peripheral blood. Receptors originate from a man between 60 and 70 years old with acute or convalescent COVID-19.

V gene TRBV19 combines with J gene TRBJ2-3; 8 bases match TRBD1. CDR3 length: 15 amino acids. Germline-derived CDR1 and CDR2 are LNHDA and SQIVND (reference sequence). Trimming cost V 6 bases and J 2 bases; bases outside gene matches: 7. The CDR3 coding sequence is TGTGCCAGTAGAGGACAGGGAGTGTTCACAGATACGCAGTATTTT. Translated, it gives CASRGQGVFTDTQYF.

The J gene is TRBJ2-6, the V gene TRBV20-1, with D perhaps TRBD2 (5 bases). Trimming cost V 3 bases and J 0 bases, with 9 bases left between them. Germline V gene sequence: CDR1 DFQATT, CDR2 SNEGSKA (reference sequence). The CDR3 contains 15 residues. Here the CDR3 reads CSASLAGSGANVLTF. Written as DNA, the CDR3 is TGCAGTGCTAGTCTTGCGGGCTCTGGGGCCAACGTCCTGACTTTC.

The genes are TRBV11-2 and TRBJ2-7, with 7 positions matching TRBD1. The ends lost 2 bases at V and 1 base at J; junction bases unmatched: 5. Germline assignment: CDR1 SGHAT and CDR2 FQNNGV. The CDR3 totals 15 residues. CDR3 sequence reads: CASSLRSGGSYEQYF. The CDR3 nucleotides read TGTGCCAGCAGCTTAAGGTCAGGGGGATCCTACGAGCAGTACTTC.

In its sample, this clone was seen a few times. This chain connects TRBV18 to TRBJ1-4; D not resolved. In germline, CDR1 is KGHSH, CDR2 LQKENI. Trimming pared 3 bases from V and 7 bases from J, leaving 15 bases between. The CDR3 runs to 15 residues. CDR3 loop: CASSPFRELREKLFF. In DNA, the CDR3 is TGTGCCAGCTCACCGTTCCGGGAGCTACGTGAAAAACTGTTTTTT. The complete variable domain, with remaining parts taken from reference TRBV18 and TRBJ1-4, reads NAGVMQNPRHLVRRRGQEARLRCSPMKGHSHVYWYRQLPEEGLKFMVYLQKENIIDESGMPKERFSAEFPKEGPSILRIQQVVRGDSAAYFCASSPFRELREKLFFGSGTQLSVL.